The rows below give T cell receptor beta chains drawn from one sample of a study of blood T cell repertoires in COVID-19. Generated by immunoSEQ multiplex PCR, the TCRdb table keeps only in-frame clones and is missing some. The data hold 110,000 to 150,000 clones, with around 82% observed a single time. The source material was peripheral blood. These receptors were collected from a human donor in a cohort sampled during active COVID-19. Each CDR3 is given with its conserved first and last residue. The D gene is left open where the match is weak.

v_call: TRBV7-2; d_call: TRBD2; j_call: TRBJ2-1; cdr3_aa: CASSLDRGSYNEQFF
v_call: TRBV6-2/TRBV6-3; d_call: NA; j_call: TRBJ1-5; cdr3_aa: CASSYSGASQPQHF
v_call: TRBV6-2/TRBV6-3; d_call: TRBD2; j_call: TRBJ2-1; cdr3_aa: CASSLPPGLAGVVNEQFF
v_call: TRBV29-1; d_call: NA; j_call: TRBJ1-2; cdr3_aa: CSVDETYGYTF
v_call: TRBV12-1; d_call: NA; j_call: TRBJ2-3; cdr3_aa: CASSTEPASVCTDTQYF
v_call: TRBV7-2; d_call: TRBD1; j_call: TRBJ2-5; cdr3_aa: CASSLVTGDGRETQYF
v_call: TRBV19; d_call: TRBD2; j_call: TRBJ2-2; cdr3_aa: CASSIGLAGGRDTGELFF
v_call: TRBV11-3; d_call: NA; j_call: TRBJ2-2; cdr3_aa: CASRRHTGELFF
v_call: TRBV5-5; d_call: TRBD1; j_call: TRBJ1-4; cdr3_aa: CASSQDLDRGREKLFF
v_call: TRBV7-6; d_call: NA; j_call: TRBJ2-1; cdr3_aa: CASSLAPGSEQFF
v_call: TRBV7-6; d_call: NA; j_call: TRBJ1-6; cdr3_aa: CASSLSYSSYNSPLHF
v_call: TRBV12-2; d_call: NA; j_call: TRBJ1-1; cdr3_aa: CASRLWPNTEAFF
v_call: TRBV7-2; d_call: TRBD1; j_call: TRBJ1-2; cdr3_aa: CASSFQGAGYGYTF
v_call: TRBV2; d_call: NA; j_call: TRBJ1-2; cdr3_aa: CASSETAANYGYTF
v_call: TRBV24-1; d_call: TRBD1; j_call: TRBJ1-2; cdr3_aa: CATSDPTGNYGYTF
v_call: TRBV5-5; d_call: NA; j_call: TRBJ1-2; cdr3_aa: CASSPAGDYGYTF
v_call: TRBV4-3; d_call: TRBD2; j_call: TRBJ2-5; cdr3_aa: CASSQDRGLAGETQYF
v_call: TRBV5-1; d_call: TRBD1; j_call: TRBJ1-3; cdr3_aa: CASSYGQAGSGNTIYF
v_call: TRBV6-5; d_call: NA; j_call: TRBJ1-1; cdr3_aa: CASSSSYTEAFF
v_call: TRBV3-1/TRBV3-2; d_call: TRBD1; j_call: TRBJ1-1; cdr3_aa: CASSQGGQSTEAFF
v_call: TRBV7-3; d_call: TRBD2; j_call: TRBJ2-1; cdr3_aa: CASSPGGNYNEQFF
v_call: TRBV7-2; d_call: NA; j_call: TRBJ1-2; cdr3_aa: CASSHRGDTPNYGYTF
v_call: TRBV12-5; d_call: NA; j_call: TRBJ1-5; cdr3_aa: CASGLSGYQPQHF
v_call: TRBV5-6; d_call: NA; j_call: TRBJ1-2; cdr3_aa: CASSDSNYGYTF
v_call: TRBV7-9; d_call: TRBD1; j_call: TRBJ1-3; cdr3_aa: CASSPPTGAGNTIYF
v_call: TRBV5-8; d_call: NA; j_call: TRBJ2-2; cdr3_aa: CASSFPGINTGELFF
v_call: TRBV19; d_call: NA; j_call: TRBJ1-1; cdr3_aa: CASISDTMNTEAFF
v_call: TRBV7-3; d_call: TRBD1; j_call: TRBJ1-5; cdr3_aa: CATPGGSESQHF
v_call: TRBV19; d_call: NA; j_call: TRBJ1-6; cdr3_aa: CASSTQAAGDSPLHF
v_call: TRBV27; d_call: NA; j_call: TRBJ2-7; cdr3_aa: CASRPTGMGSYEQYF
v_call: TRBV6-5; d_call: NA; j_call: TRBJ2-3; cdr3_aa: CASSYSYWGNTDTQYF
v_call: TRBV3-1/TRBV3-2; d_call: NA; j_call: TRBJ1-2; cdr3_aa: CASSQGSTGNYGYTF
v_call: TRBV4-3; d_call: TRBD2; j_call: TRBJ2-1; cdr3_aa: CASSQDLLAGEQFF
v_call: TRBV6-5; d_call: TRBD1; j_call: TRBJ2-1; cdr3_aa: CASRRTGREQFF
v_call: TRBV7-8; d_call: NA; j_call: TRBJ2-3; cdr3_aa: CASSLGGDPSTDTQYF
v_call: TRBV7-2; d_call: TRBD1; j_call: TRBJ1-2; cdr3_aa: CASSPTGGGYGYTF